The clone carrying this TCR beta chain was seen a handful of times. The repertoire was sequenced with immunoSEQ multiplex PCR; TCRdb's copy has only in-frame clones and lacks some. The sample yields hundreds of thousands of clones, around 89% seen once. The data originate from a study of shared T cell receptors in the human thymus. V shed 4 bases and J 9 bases; nucleotides not matched to a gene: 14. The CDR3 runs 16 residues. Germline values: CDR1 LGHNA, CDR2 YNFKEQ. This same sample was also taken into another study, of human thymus T cells. As that report states: Healthy Finnish infants having corrective surgery for congenital heart defects served as donors. It was from resections taken during corrective heart surgery that the thymus tissue came. Blood and thymic repertoires both appeared biased in V and J gene usage. Highly overlapping thymic repertoires in unrelated individuals were reported by related research.

Sequenced input: thymocytes. The chain is built from TRBV4-2 and TRBJ2-1; TRBD2 matches at 8 bases. This TCR derives from a boy younger than two with a congenital heart defect. The CDR3 DNA follows: TGTGCCAGCAGCCCAGCTTTAGCGGGATCTTCCTTTGAGCAGTTCTTC. Its protein product is CASSPALAGSSFEQFF.